This paragraph reports one TCR beta chain. Antigen unknown. Assay: immunoSEQ multiplex PCR; the TCRdb copy retains only in-frame clones and omits some. The sample includes approximately 59,000 clones, over 90% seen only once; the top ten take less than 6%. Germline CDR1 reads SGHRS; CDR2 reads YFSETQ. Trimming shortened V by 4 bases and J by 4 bases, and 18 bases separated the two germline ends. The CDR3 is made up of 15 amino acids. This sample is drawn from a study of cytomegalovirus exposure and HLA in healthy donors. Findings and caveats of the study: The study listed roughly 150 cytomegalovirus-associated TCR beta chains.

This receptor was taken from a man between 18 and 35 years old in good health and CMV-seropositive. This chain uses TRBV5-1 with TRBJ2-7; possible D gene TRBD2, 5 bases. Sample: PBMCs. CDR3 nucleotides: TGCGCCAGCAGCCCTGGGAGCCTAGAAGAATACGAGCAGTACTTC. Its translation: CASSPGSLEEYEQYF.